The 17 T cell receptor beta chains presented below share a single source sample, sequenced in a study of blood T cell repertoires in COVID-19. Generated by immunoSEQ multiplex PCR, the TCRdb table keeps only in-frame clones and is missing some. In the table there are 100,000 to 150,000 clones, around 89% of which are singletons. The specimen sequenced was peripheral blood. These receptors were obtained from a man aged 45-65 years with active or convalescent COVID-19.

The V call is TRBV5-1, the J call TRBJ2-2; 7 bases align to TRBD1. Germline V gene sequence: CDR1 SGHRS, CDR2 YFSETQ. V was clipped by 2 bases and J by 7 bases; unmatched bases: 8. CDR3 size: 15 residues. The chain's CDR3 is CASSFRQGMIGELFF. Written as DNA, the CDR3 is TGCGCCAGCAGCTTTCGACAGGGAATGATCGGGGAGCTGTTTTTT.

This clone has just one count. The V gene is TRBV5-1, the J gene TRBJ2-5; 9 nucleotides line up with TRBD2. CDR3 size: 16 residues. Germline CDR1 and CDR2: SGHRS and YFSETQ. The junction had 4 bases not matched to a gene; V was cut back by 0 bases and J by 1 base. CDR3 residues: CASSLAPSGTQETQYF. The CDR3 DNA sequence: TGCGCCAGCAGCTTGGCCCCTAGCGGGACCCAAGAGACCCAGTACTTC. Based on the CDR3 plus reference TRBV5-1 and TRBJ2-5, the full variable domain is KAGVTQTPRYLIKTRGQQVTLSCSPISGHRSVSWYQQTPGQGLQFLFEYFSETQRNKGNFPGRFSGRQFSNSRSEMNVSTLELGDSALYLCASSLAPSGTQETQYFGPGTRLLVL.

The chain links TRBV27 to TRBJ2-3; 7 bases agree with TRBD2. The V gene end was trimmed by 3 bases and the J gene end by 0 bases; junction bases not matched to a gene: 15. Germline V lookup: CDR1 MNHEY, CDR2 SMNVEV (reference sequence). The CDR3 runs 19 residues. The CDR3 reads CASSLRGRRGTDSTDTQYF. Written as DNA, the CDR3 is TGTGCCAGCAGTTTGAGGGGACGGCGGGGGACTGATAGCACAGATACGCAGTATTTT.

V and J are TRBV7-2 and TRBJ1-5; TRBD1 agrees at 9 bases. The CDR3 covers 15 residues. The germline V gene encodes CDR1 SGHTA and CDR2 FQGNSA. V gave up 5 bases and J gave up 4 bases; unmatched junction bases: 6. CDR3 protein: CASSVGTGRNQPQHF. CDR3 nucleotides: TGTGCCAGCAGCGTGGGGACAGGGCGTAATCAGCCCCAGCATTTT.

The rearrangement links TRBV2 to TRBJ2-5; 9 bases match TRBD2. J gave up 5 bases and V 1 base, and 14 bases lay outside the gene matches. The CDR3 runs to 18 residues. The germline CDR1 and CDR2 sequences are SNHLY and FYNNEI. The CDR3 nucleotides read TGTGCCAGCAGTGAAGAGCTAGCGGGGTTTGATCGATGGGAGACCCAGTACTTC. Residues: CASSEELAGFDRWETQYF.

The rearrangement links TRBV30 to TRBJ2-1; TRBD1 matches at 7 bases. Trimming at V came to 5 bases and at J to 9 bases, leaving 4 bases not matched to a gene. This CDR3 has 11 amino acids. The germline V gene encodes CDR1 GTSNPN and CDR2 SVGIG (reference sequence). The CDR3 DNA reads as TGTGCCTGGCACAGGGGCCGTGAGCAGTTCTTC. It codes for CAWHRGREQFF. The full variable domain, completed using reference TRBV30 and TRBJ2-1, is SQTIHQWPATLVQPVGSPLSLECTVEGTSNPNLYWYRQAAGRGLQLLFYSVGIGQISSEVPQNLSASRPQDRQFILSSKKLLLSDSGFYLCAWHRGREQFFGPGTRLTVL.

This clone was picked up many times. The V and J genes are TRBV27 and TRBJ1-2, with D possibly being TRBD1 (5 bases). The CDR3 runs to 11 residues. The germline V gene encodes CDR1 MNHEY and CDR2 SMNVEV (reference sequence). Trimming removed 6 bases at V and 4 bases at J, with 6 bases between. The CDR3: CASRQGYGYTF. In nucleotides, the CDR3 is TGTGCCAGCAGGCAGGGCTATGGCTACACCTTC.

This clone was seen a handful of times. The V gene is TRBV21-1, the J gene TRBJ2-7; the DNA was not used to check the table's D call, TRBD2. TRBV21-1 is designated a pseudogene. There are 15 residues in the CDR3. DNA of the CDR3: TGTGCCAGCTTCCAGGAGACTAGCGGTCCCTACGAGCAGTACTTC. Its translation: CASFQETSGPYEQYF.

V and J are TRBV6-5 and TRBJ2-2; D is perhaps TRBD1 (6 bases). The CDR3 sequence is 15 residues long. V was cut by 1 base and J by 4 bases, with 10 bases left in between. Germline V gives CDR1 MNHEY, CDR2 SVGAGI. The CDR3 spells CASSYLGAGTGELFF. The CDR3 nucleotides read TGTGCCAGCAGTTACTTGGGGGCGGGCACCGGGGAGCTGTTTTTT.

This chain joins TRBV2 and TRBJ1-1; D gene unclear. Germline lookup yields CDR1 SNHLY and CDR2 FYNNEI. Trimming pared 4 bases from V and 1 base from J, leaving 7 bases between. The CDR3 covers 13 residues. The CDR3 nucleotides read TGTGCCAGCAGTGTATATCGGAACACTGAAGCTTTCTTT. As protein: CASSVYRNTEAFF.

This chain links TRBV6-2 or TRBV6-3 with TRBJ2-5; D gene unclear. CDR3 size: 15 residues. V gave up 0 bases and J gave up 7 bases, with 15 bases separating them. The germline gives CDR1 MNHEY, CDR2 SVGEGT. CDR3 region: CASSYSTEPATTQYF. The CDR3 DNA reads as TGTGCCAGCAGTTACTCGACGGAGCCCGCCACGACCCAGTACTTC.

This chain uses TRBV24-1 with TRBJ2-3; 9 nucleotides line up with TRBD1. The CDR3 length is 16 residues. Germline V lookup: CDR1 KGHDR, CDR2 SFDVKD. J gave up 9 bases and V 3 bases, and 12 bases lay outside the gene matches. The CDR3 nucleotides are TGTGCCACCAGTGATCGCGCGGGACAGGGATTTGGGACGCAGTATTTT. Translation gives CATSDRAGQGFGTQYF.

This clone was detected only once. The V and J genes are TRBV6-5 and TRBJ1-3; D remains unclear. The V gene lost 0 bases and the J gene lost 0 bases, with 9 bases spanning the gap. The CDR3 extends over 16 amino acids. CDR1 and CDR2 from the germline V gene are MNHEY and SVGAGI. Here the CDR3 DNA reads TGTGCCAGCAGTTACTCGAGAGGCAACTCTGGAAACACCATATATTTT. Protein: CASSYSRGNSGNTIYF.

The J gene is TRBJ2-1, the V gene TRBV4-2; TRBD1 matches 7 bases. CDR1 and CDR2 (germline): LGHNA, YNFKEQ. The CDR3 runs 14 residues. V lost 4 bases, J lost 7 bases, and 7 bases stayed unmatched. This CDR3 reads CASSPNRDSNEQFF. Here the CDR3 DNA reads TGTGCCAGCAGCCCGAACCGGGACAGTAATGAGCAGTTCTTC.

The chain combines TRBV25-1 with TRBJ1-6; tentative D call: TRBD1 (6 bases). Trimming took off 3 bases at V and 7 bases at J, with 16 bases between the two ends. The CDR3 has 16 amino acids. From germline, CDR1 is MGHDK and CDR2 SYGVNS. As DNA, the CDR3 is TGTGCCAGCAGTGAGGGGTTAGGACAGAACAATTCACCCCTCCACTTT. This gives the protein CASSEGLGQNNSPLHF.

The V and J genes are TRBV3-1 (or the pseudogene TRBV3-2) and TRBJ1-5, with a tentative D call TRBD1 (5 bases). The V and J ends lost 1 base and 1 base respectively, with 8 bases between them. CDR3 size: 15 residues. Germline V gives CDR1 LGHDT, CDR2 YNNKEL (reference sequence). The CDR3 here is CASSQGQTSNQPQHF. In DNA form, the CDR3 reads TGTGCCAGCAGCCAAGGACAGACAAGCAATCAGCCCCAGCATTTT.

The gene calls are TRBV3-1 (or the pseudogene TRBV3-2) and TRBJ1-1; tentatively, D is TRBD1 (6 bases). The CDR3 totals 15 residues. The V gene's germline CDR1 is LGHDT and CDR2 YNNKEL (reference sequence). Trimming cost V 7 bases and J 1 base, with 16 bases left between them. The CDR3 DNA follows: TGTGCCAGCACAGATCCCGTGACAGGGAACACTGAAGCTTTCTTT. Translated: CASTDPVTGNTEAFF.